This is a list of T cell receptor beta chains from one sample in a study of blood T cell repertoires in COVID-19. Method: immunoSEQ multiplex PCR; TCRdb's copy keeps in-frame clones and lacks some. The sample records 350,000 to 450,000 clones, 86% being singletons. Sequenced: peripheral blood. The receptors come from a woman in her sixties or seventies with COVID-19, enrolled during active disease. The CDR3 runs from the conserved cysteine through the conserved F or W. The D gene is left open where the match is weak. Clone sizes are given selectively: once, few, many, or a class where the clone is expanded.

v_call: TRBV18
clone_size: -
d_call: -
j_call: TRBJ2-7
cdr3_aa: CASSPSTGISYEQYF
cdr3_nt: TGTGCCAGCTCACCTTCCACGGGGATCTCCTACGAGCAGTACTTC

v_call: TRBV12-3/TRBV12-4
clone_size: -
d_call: -
j_call: TRBJ1-4
cdr3_aa: CASTEEDEKLFF
cdr3_nt: TGTGCCAGCACCGAGGAGGATGAAAAACTGTTTTTT

v_call: TRBV27
clone_size: -
d_call: TRBD1
j_call: TRBJ1-4
cdr3_aa: CASSLAGGLEKLFF
cdr3_nt: TGTGCCAGCAGTTTAGCAGGGGGCCTAGAAAAACTGTTTTTT

v_call: TRBV18
clone_size: -
d_call: TRBD2
j_call: TRBJ2-2
cdr3_aa: CASSPPASGGNTGELFF
cdr3_nt: TGTGCCAGCTCACCACCGGCTAGCGGGGGGAACACCGGGGAGCTGTTTTTT

v_call: TRBV9
clone_size: -
d_call: -
j_call: TRBJ2-7
cdr3_aa: CASSVARDSPTYEQYF
cdr3_nt: TGTGCCAGCAGCGTAGCAAGAGACAGCCCTACCTACGAGCAGTACTTC

v_call: TRBV9
clone_size: -
d_call: TRBD1
j_call: TRBJ1-4
cdr3_aa: CASSVLGTGEEKLFF
cdr3_nt: TGTGCCAGCAGCGTTTTGGGGACAGGGGAGGAAAAACTGTTTTTT

v_call: TRBV11-2
clone_size: -
d_call: -
j_call: TRBJ2-7
cdr3_aa: CASSLSTSYEQYF
cdr3_nt: TGTGCCAGCAGCTTAAGCACCTCCTACGAGCAGTACTTC

v_call: TRBV18
clone_size: -
d_call: -
j_call: TRBJ1-3
cdr3_aa: CASSPFDSSGNTIYF
cdr3_nt: TGTGCCAGCTCACCTTTCGACAGCTCTGGAAACACCATATATTTT

v_call: TRBV5-6
clone_size: -
d_call: TRBD2
j_call: TRBJ2-3
cdr3_aa: CASSSRTSGGLDTQYF
cdr3_nt: TGTGCCAGCAGCTCTCGGACTAGCGGGGGGTTGGATACGCAGTATTTT

v_call: TRBV12-5
clone_size: once
d_call: -
j_call: TRBJ1-5
cdr3_aa: CASGTGQGFDQPQHF
cdr3_nt: TGTGCTAGTGGTACGGGCCAGGGTTTCGATCAGCCCCAGCATTTT

v_call: TRBV10-2
clone_size: -
d_call: -
j_call: TRBJ2-3
cdr3_aa: CATSAGATDTQYF
cdr3_nt: TGCGCCACCTCCGCAGGGGCCACGGATACGCAGTATTTT

v_call: TRBV27
clone_size: -
d_call: -
j_call: TRBJ2-7
cdr3_aa: CASGRGRAYEQYF
cdr3_nt: TGTGCCAGCGGCCGGGGTAGAGCCTACGAGCAGTACTTC

v_call: TRBV5-1
clone_size: -
d_call: -
j_call: TRBJ2-2
cdr3_aa: CASSFDLASADTGELFF
cdr3_nt: TGCGCCAGCAGCTTTGACCTGGCTAGCGCTGACACCGGGGAGCTGTTTTTT

v_call: TRBV6-6
clone_size: -
d_call: -
j_call: TRBJ2-1
cdr3_aa: CASRDRGLFSKQFF
cdr3_nt: TGTGCCAGCAGGGATCGGGGGTTATTTTCTAAGCAGTTCTTC

v_call: TRBV2
clone_size: -
d_call: TRBD1
j_call: TRBJ1-4
cdr3_aa: CASSEYRTGSEKLFF
cdr3_nt: TGTGCCAGCAGTGAATATCGGACAGGGAGTGAAAAACTGTTTTTT

v_call: TRBV4-1
clone_size: -
d_call: -
j_call: TRBJ1-2
cdr3_aa: CASSQDIRGGYTF
cdr3_nt: TGCGCCAGCAGCCAAGATATCCGAGGGGGCTACACCTTC

v_call: TRBV18
clone_size: -
d_call: TRBD2
j_call: TRBJ2-4
cdr3_aa: CASSPKRGEGNIQYF
cdr3_nt: TGTGCCAGCTCACCAAAGCGGGGGGAAGGAAACATTCAGTACTTC

v_call: TRBV27
clone_size: -
d_call: TRBD1
j_call: TRBJ1-3
cdr3_aa: CASSITGDSGNTIYF
cdr3_nt: TGTGCCAGCAGTATCACAGGGGACTCTGGAAACACCATATATTTT

v_call: TRBV5-4
clone_size: few
d_call: -
j_call: TRBJ2-2
cdr3_aa: CASSHGGTGELFF
cdr3_nt: TGTGCCAGCAGCCATGGGGGGACCGGGGAGCTGTTTTTT

v_call: TRBV7-9
clone_size: -
d_call: TRBD1
j_call: TRBJ1-2
cdr3_aa: CASSSTGPYGYTF
cdr3_nt: TGTGCCAGCAGCTCGACAGGGCCCTATGGCTACACCTTC

v_call: TRBV15
clone_size: once
d_call: -
j_call: TRBJ1-2
cdr3_aa: CATSRDSPTGTSGYTF
cdr3_nt: TGTGCCACCAGCAGAGATAGTCCGACAGGCACGTCTGGCTACACCTTC

v_call: TRBV5-6
clone_size: -
d_call: -
j_call: TRBJ1-3
cdr3_aa: CASSSWRPGEGNTIYF
cdr3_nt: TGTGCCAGCAGCTCCTGGAGGCCGGGGGAAGGAAACACCATATATTTT